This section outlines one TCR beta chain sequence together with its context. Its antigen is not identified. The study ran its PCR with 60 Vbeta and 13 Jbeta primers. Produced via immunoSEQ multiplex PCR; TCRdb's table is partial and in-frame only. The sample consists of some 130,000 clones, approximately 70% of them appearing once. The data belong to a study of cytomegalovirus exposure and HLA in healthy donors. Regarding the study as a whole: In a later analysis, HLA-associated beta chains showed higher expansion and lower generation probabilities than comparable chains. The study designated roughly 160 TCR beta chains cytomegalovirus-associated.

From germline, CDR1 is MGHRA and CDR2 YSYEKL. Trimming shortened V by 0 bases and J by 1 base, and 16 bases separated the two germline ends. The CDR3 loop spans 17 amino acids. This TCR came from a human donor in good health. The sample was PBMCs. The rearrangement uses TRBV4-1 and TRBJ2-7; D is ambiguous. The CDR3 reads CASSQDLPVVPSYEQYF. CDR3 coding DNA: TGCGCCAGCAGCCAAGATCTCCCGGTTGTACCTTCCTACGAGCAGTACTTC.